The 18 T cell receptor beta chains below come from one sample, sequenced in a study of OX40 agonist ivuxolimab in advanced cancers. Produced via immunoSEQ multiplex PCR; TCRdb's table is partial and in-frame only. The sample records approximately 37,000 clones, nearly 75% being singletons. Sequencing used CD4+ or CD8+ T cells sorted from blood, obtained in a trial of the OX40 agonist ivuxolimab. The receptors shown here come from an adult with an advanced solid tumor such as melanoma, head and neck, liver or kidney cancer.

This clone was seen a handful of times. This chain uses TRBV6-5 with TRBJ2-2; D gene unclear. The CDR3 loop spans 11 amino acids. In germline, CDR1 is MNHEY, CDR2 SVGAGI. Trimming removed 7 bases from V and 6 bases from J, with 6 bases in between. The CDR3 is CASIGSGELFF. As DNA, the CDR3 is TGTGCCAGCATAGGGTCCGGGGAGCTGTTTTTT.

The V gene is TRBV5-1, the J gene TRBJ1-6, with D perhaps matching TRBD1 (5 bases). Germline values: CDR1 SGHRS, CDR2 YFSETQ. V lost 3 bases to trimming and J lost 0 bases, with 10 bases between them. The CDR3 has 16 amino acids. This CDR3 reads CASSSRGSSYNSPLHF. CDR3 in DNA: TGCGCCAGCAGCTCTCGGGGCTCCTCCTATAATTCACCCCTCCACTTT.

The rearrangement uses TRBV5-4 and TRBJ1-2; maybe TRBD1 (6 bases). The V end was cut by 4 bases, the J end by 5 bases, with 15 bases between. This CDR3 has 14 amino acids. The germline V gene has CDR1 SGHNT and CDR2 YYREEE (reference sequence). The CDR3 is CASSGGGIGYGYTF. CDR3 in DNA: TGTGCCAGCAGCGGAGGGGGTATAGGATATGGCTACACCTTC.

CDR3 protein: CASSLVSGVHEQYV. The CDR3 coding sequence is TGTGCCAGCAGCTTGGTTTCAGGGGTCCACGAGCAGTACGTC. V gene TRBV11-2 combines with J gene TRBJ2-7, with D maybe TRBD1 (6 bases). The V end was cut by 3 bases, the J end by 5 bases, with 14 bases between. This CDR3 has 14 residues. The V gene's germline CDR1 is SGHAT and CDR2 FQNNGV.

The CDR3 reads CSVAGTDNTGELFF. The CDR3 region has the DNA TGCAGCGTGGCTGGGACCGATAACACCGGGGAGCTGTTTTTT. The rearrangement links TRBV29-1 to TRBJ2-2; D tentatively reads TRBD1 or TRBD2 (5 bases each). CDR1 and CDR2 (germline): SQVTM, ANQGSEA. Trimming shortened V by 6 bases and J by 2 bases, and 13 bases separated the two germline ends. There are 14 residues in the CDR3.

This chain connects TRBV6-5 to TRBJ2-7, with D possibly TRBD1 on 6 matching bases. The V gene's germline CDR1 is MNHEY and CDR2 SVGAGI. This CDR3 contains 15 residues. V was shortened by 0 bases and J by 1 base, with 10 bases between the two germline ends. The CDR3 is CASSYSGQGSYEQYF. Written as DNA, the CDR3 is TGTGCCAGCAGTTACTCGGGGCAGGGGTCCTACGAGCAGTACTTC.

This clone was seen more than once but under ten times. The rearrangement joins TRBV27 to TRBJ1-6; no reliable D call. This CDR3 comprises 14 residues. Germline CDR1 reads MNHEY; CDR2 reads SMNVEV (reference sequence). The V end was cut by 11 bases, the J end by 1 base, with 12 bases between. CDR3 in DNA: TGTGCCCTTCCAGGAAGGTCCTATAATTCACCCCTCCACTTT. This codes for CALPGRSYNSPLHF.

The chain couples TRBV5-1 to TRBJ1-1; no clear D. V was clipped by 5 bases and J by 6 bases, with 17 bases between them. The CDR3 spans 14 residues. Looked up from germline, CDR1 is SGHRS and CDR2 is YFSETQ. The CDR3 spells CASRRTGGNPEAFF. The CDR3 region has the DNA TGCGCCAGCAGGAGGACCGGTGGTAATCCTGAAGCTTTCTTT.

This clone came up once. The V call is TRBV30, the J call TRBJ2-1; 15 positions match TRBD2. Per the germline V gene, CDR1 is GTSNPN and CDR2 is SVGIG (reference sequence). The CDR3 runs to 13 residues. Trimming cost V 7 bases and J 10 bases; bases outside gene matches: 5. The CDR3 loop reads CALGLAGGQEQFF. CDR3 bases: TGTGCCTTAGGACTAGCGGGGGGGCAGGAGCAGTTCTTC.

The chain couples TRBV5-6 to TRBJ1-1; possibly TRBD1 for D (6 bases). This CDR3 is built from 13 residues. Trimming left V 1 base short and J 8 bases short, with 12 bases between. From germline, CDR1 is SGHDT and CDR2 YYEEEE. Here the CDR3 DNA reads TGTGCCAGCAGCTTGTATGCAACAGGGGAAGCTTTCTTT. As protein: CASSLYATGEAFF.

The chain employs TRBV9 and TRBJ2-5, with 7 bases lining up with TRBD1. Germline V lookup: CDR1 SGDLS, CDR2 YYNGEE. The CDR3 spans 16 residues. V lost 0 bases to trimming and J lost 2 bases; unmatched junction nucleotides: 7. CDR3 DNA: TGTGCCAGCAGCGTAGCCCGGGACAGTGGACAAGAGACCCAGTACTTC. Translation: CASSVARDSGQETQYF.

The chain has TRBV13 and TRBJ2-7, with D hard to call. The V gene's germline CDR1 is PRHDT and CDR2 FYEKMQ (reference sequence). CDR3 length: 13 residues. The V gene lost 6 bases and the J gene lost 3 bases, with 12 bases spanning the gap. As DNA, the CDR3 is TGTGCCAGCAGTGAAGGGCCTCACTACGAGCAGTACGTC. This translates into CASSEGPHYEQYV.

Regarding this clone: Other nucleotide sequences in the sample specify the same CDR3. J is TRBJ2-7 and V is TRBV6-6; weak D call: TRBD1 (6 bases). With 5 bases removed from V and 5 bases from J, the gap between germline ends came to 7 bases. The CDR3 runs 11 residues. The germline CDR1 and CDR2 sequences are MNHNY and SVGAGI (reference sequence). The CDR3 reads CASSTGNEQYV. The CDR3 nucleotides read TGTGCCAGCAGTACAGGGAACGAGCAGTACGTC.

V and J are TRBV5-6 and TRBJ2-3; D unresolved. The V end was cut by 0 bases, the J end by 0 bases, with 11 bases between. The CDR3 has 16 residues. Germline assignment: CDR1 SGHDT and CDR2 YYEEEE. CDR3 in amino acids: CASSLDLTSSTDTQYF. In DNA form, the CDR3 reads TGTGCCAGCAGCTTGGATCTGACTTCAAGCACAGATACGCAGTATTTT.

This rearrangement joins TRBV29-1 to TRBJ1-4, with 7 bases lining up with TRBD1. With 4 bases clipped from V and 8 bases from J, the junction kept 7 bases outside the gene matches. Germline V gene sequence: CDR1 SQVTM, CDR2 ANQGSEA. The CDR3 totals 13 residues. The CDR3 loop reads CSVGSQTGEKLFF. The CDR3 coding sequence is TGCAGCGTTGGATCCCAGACAGGGGAAAAACTGTTTTTT.

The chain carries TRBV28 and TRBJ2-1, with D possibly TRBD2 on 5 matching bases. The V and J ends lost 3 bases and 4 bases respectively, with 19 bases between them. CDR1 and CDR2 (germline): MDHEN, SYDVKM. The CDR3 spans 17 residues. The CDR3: CASSFFMSGTLYNEQFF. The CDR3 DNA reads TGTGCCAGCAGTTTCTTTATGAGCGGCACCTTATACAATGAGCAGTTCTTC. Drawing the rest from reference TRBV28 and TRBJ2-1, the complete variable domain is DVKVTQSSRYLVKRTGEKVFLECVQDMDHENMFWYRQDPGLGLRLIYFSYDVKMKEKGDIPEGYSVSREKKERFSLILESASTNQTSMYLCASSFFMSGTLYNEQFFGPGTRLTVL.

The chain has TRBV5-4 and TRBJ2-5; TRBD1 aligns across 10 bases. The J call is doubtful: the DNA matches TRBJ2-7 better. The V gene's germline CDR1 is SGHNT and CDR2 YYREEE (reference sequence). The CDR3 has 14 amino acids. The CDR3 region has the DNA TGTGCCAGCAGCACCGACAGGGGGCCCTACGAGCAGTACTTC. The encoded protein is CASSTDRGPYEQYF.

The DNA of the CDR3 is TGTGCCAGCAGTGGGCGCAGGGTTCGCGGCGAGCAGTACTTC. Translating gives CASSGRRVRGEQYF. The chain uses TRBV2 and TRBJ2-5; D perhaps matches TRBD1 (5 bases). The end of the DNA fits TRBJ2-7 better, so the J call may be wrong. The length of the CDR3 is 14 residues. Germline-derived CDR1 and CDR2 are SNHLY and FYNNEI.